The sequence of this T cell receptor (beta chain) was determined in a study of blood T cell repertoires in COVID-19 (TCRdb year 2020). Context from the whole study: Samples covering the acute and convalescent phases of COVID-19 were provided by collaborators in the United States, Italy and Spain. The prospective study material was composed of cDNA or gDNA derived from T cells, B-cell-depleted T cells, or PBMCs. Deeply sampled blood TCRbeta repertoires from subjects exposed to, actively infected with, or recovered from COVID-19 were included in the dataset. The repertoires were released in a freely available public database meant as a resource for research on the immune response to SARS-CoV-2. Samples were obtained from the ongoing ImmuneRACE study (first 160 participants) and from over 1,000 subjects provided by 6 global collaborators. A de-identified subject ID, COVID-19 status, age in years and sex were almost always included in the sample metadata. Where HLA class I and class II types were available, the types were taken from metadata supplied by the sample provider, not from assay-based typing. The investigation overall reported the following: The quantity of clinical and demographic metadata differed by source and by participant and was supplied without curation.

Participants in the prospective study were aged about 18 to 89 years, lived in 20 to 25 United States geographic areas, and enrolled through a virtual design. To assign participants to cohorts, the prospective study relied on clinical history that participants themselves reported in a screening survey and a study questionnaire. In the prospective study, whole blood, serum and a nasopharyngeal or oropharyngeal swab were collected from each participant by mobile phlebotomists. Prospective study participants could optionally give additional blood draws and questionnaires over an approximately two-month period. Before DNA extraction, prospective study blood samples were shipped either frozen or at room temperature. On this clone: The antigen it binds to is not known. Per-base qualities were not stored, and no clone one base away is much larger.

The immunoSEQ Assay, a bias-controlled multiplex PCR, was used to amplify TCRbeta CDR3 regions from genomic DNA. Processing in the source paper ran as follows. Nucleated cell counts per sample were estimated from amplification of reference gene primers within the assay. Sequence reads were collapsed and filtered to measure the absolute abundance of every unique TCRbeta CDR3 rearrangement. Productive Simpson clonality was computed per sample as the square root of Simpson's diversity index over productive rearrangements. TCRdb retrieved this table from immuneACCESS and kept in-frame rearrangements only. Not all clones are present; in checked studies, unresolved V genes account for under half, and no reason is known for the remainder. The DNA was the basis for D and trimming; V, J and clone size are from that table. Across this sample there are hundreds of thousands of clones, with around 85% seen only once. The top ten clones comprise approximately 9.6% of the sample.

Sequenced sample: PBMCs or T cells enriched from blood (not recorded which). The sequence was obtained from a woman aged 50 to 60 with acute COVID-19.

The CDR3 region has the sequence CASSLPQGIYGYTF. The nucleotide sequence reads TGTGCCAGCAGCTTACCACAGGGGATCTATGGCTACACCTTC. This receptor chain uses TRBV5-6 and TRBJ1-2; 7 junctional bases match TRBD1. Spanning cysteine to phenylalanine, the CDR3 consists of 14 amino acids. Only CDR3 DNA remains: 42 bases, in frame from the first base. CDR1 is given as SGHDT and CDR2 as YYEEEE, both from the germline V gene. The germline V and J ends show losses of 2 bases and 4 bases respectively, and no gene match explains 5 bases of the junction.